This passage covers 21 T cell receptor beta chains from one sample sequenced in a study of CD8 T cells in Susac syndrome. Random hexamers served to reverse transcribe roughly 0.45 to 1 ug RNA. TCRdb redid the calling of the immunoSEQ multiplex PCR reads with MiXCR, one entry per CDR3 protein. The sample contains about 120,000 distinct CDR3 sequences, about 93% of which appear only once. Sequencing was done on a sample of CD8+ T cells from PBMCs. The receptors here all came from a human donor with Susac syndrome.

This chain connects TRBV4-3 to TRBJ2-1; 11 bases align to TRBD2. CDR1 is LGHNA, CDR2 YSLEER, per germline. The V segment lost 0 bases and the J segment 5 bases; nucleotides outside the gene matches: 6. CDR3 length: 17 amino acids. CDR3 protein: CASSQETSGNWNNEQFF. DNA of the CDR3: TGCGCCAGCAGCCAAGAGACTAGCGGGAATTGGAACAATGAGCAGTTCTTC.

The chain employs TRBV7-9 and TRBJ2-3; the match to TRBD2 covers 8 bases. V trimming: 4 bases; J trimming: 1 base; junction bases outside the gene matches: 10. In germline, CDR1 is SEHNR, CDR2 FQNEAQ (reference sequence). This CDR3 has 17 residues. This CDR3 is CASSYVAGTPGTDTQYF. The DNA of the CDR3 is TGTGCCAGCAGCTATGTAGCGGGGACCCCGGGCACAGATACGCAGTATTTT.

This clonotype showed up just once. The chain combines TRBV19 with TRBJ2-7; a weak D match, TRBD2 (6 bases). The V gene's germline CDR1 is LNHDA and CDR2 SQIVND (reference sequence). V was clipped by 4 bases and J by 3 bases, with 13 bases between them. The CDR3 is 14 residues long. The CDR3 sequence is CASSRRDGIYEQYF. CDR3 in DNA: TGTGCCAGTAGTAGGAGGGACGGAATCTACGAGCAGTACTTC.

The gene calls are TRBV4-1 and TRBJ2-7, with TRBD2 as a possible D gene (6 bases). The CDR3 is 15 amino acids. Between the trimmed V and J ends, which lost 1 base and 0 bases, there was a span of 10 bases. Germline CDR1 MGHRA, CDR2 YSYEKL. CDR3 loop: CASSQVTGDSYEQYF. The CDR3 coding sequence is TGCGCCAGCAGCCAAGTGACGGGAGACTCCTACGAGCAGTACTTC.

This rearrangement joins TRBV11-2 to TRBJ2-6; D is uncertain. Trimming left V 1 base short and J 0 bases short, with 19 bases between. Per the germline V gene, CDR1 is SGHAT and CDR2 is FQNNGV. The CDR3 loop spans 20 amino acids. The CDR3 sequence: CASSLVPGLTAGSGANVLTF. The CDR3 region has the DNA TGTGCCAGCAGCTTAGTTCCGGGTCTAACCGCTGGCTCTGGGGCCAACGTCCTGACTTTC. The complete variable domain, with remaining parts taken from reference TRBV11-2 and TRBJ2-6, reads EAGVAQSPRYKIIEKRQSVAFWCNPISGHATLYWYQQILGQGPKLLIQFQNNGVVDDSQLPKDRFSAERLKGVDSTLKIQPAKLEDSAVYLCASSLVPGLTAGSGANVLTFGAGSRLTVL.

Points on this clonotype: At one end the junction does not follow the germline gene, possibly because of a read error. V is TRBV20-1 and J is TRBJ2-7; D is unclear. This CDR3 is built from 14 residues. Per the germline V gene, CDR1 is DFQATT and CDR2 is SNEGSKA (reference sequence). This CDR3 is CSAGERFEGWEQYF. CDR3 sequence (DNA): TGCAGTGCTGGAGAGAGGTTCGAAGGGTGGGAGCAGTACTTC.

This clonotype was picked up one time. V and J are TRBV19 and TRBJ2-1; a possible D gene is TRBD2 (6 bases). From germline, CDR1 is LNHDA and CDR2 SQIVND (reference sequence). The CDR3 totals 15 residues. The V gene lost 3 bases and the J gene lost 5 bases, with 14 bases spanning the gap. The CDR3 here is CASSILALGHNEQFF. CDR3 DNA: TGTGCCAGTAGTATCCTAGCGCTCGGACACAATGAGCAGTTCTTC.

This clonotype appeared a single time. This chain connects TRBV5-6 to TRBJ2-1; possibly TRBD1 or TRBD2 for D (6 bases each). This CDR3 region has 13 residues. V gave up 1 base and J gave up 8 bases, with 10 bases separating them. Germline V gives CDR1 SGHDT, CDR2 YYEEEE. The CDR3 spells CASSLWGAYEQFF. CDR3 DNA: TGTGCCAGCAGCTTGTGGGGGGCGTATGAGCAGTTCTTC. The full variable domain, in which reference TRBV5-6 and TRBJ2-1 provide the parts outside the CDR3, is DAGVTQSPTHLIKTRGQQVTLRCSPKSGHDTVSWYQQALGQGPQFIFQYYEEEERQRGNFPDRFSGHQFPNYSSELNVNALLLGDSALYLCASSLWGAYEQFFGPGTRLTVL.

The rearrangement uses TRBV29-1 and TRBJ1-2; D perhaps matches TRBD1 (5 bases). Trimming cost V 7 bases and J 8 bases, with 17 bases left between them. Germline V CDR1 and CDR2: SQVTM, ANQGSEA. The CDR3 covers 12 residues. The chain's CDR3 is CSGSGREGGYTF. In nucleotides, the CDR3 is TGCAGCGGCTCGGGCAGGGAAGGAGGCTACACCTTC.

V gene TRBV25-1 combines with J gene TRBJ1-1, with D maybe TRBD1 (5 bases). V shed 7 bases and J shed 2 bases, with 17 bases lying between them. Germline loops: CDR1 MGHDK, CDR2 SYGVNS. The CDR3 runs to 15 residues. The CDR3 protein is CASTHPPTVNTEAFF. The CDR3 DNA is TGTGCCAGCACCCACCCCCCGACAGTAAACACTGAAGCTTTCTTT.

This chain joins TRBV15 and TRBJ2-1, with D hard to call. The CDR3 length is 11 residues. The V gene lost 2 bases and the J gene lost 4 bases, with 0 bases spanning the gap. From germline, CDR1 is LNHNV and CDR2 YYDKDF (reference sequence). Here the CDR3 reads CATSRYNEQFF. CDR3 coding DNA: TGTGCCACCAGCAGATACAATGAGCAGTTCTTC.

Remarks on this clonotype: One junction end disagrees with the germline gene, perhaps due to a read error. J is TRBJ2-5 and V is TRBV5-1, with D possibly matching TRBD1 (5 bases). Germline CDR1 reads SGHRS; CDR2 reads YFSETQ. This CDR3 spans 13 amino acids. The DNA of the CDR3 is TGTGCCAGCAGTTTAGACAGTGAAGAGACCCAGTACTTC. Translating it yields CASSLDSEETQYF.

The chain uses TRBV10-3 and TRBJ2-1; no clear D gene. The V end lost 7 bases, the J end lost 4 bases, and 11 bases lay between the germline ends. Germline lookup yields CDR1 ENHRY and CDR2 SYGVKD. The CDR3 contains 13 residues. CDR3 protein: CAIMNPNYNEQFF. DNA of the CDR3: TGTGCCATCATGAACCCCAATTACAATGAGCAGTTCTTC.

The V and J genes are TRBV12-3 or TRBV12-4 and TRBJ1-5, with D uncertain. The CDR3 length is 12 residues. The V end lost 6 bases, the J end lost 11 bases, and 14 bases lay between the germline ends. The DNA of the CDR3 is TGTGCCAGCAGCCCGACCGGGATGTCCCAGCATTTT. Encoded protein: CASSPTGMSQHF.

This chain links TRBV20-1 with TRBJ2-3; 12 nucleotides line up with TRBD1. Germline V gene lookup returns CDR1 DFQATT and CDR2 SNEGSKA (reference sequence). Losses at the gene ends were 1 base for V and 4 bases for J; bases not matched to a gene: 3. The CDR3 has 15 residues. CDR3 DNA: TGCAGTGCTAGAGGGGACAGGGGGCGATCAGATACGCAGTATTTT. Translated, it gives CSARGDRGRSDTQYF.

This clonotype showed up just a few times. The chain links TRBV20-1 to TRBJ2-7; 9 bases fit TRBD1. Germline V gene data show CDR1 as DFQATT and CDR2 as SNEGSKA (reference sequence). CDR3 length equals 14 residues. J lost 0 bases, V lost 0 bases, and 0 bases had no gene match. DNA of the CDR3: TGCAGTGCTAGAGAGACAGGGGGCTCCTACGAGCAGTACTTC. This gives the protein CSARETGGSYEQYF.

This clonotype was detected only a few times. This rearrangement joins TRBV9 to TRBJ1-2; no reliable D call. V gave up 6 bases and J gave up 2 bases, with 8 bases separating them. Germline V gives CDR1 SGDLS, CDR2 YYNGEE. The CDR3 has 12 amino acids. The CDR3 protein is CASTTGNYGYTF. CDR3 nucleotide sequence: TGTGCCAGCACCACCGGGAACTATGGCTACACCTTC.

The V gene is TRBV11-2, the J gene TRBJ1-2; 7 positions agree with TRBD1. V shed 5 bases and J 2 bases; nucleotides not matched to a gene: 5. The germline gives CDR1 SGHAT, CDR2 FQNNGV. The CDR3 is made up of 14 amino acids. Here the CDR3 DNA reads TGTGCCAGCAGCCCGGGGACAGAAAACTATGGCTACACCTTC. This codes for CASSPGTENYGYTF.

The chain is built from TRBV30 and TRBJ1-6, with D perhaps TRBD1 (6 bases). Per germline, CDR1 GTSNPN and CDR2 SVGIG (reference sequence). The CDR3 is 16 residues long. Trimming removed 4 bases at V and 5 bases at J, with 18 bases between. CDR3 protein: CAWTRGRGFDNSPLHF. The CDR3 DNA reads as TGTGCCTGGACAAGAGGCAGGGGTTTTGATAATTCACCCCTCCACTTT.

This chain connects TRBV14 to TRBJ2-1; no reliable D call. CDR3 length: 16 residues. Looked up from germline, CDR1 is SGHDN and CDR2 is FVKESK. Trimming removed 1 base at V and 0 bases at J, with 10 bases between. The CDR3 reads CASSQGMGISYNEQFF. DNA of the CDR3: TGTGCCAGCAGCCAAGGGATGGGGATCTCCTACAATGAGCAGTTCTTC.

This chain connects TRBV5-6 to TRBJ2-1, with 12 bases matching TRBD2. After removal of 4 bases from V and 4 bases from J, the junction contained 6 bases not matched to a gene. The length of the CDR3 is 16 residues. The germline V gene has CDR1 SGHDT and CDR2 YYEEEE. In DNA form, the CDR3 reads TGTGCCAGCAGCCCTACTAGCGGGGGGACGTACAATGAGCAGTTCTTC. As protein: CASSPTSGGTYNEQFF.